Listed below are T cell receptor beta chains from one sample, sequenced in a study of CD8 T cells in ankylosing spondylitis. From the 5' RACE reads, TCRdb called clonotypes with MiXCR, one entry per CDR3 protein. Of more than 500,000 distinct CDR3 sequences in the sample, less than 6% are singletons; the top ten hold around 3.5%. The sequenced sample was blood, either unsorted or a sorted T cell fraction (not recorded which). The receptors here all came from a male donor with ankylosing spondylitis. Each CDR3 is given with its conserved first and last residue. A D gene is named only where the DNA matches it firmly. Clone size, where shown, is once, few, many, or a class for clones that have expanded.

d_call	v_call	j_call	clone_size	cdr3_nt	cdr3_aa
TRBD2	TRBV28	TRBJ2-1	NA	TGTGCCAGCAGTTCGTGGCTAGCGGTCGATTACAATGAGCAGTTCTTC	CASSSWLAVDYNEQFF
NA	TRBV6-5	TRBJ1-2	many	TGTGCCAGCAGTTACAATTGGGGAGGATCGAACGGTGGCTACACCTTC	CASSYNWGGSNGGYTF
NA	TRBV15	TRBJ2-1	many	TGTGCCACCAGCAAAAGGAATGAGCAGTTCTTC	CATSKRNEQFF
NA	TRBV29-1	TRBJ1-2	many	TGCAGCGCCGGGGCCGATGCGAACTATGGCTACACCTTC	CSAGADANYGYTF
NA	TRBV6-5	TRBJ2-5	once	TGTGCCAGCAGTTACAACAGCTCCCAAGAGACCCAGTACTTC	CASSYNSSQETQYF
TRBD1	TRBV4-3	TRBJ2-7	many	TGCGCCAGCTCCTTCGGGACAGCCTCCTACGAGCAGTACTTC	CASSFGTASYEQYF
TRBD1	TRBV4-1	TRBJ2-1	NA	TGCGCCAGCAGCCAACCCAACAGGGGCCCTTACAATGAGCAGTTCTTC	CASSQPNRGPYNEQFF
NA	TRBV28	TRBJ2-4	many	TGTGCCAGCAGTTCCCATCTAGGGCAGGACATTCAGTACTTC	CASSSHLGQDIQYF
NA	TRBV9	TRBJ1-2	many	TGTGCCAGCAGCGTGGGGGCAGCCTCCCCCTATGGCTACACCTTC	CASSVGAASPYGYTF
TRBD2	TRBV10-3	TRBJ2-1	many	TGTGCCATCAGCCTAGCGGGAGGGGATGAGCAGTTCTTC	CAISLAGGDEQFF
NA	TRBV10-3	TRBJ2-4	many	TGTGCCATCAGTGGTAGAGGAGACATTCAGTACTTC	CAISGRGDIQYF
NA	TRBV28	TRBJ2-7	many	TGTGCCAGCAGTCCTGTGAGGGACACGGATTCCTACGAGCAGTACTTC	CASSPVRDTDSYEQYF
TRBD2	TRBV5-1	TRBJ2-3	many	TGCGCCAGCAGCTTGGTGACTAGCGACACAGATACGCAGTATTTT	CASSLVTSDTDTQYF
TRBD1	TRBV4-2	TRBJ2-5	many	TGTGCCAGCAGCCGAGAGGGCCAGGGGGTAAGAGAGACCCAGTACTTC	CASSREGQGVRETQYF
NA	TRBV20-1	TRBJ1-5	NA	TGCAGTGCCGTAGACAGTAGGAGCAATCAGCCCCAGCATTTT	CSAVDSRSNQPQHF
TRBD2	TRBV20-1	TRBJ2-1	few	TGCAGTGCGCCCTGGACTAGCGGGAGGTATGAGCAGTTCTTC	CSAPWTSGRYEQFF
NA	TRBV5-1	TRBJ2-4	many	TGCGCCAGCAGCTCTCCGGGCGGAGCCAAAAACATTCAGTACTTC	CASSSPGGAKNIQYF
NA	TRBV5-1	TRBJ2-2	many	TGCGCCAGCAGCTCACTTCCCCACGGTAATCTCGGGGAGCTGTTTTTT	CASSSLPHGNLGELFF
TRBD2	TRBV20-1	TRBJ2-3	few	TGCAGTGCTAGAGATTTTCCGGCTAGCGGTGACACAGATACGCAGTATTTT	CSARDFPASGDTDTQYF
TRBD1	TRBV7-2	TRBJ2-2	many	TGTGCCAGCAGCCGTGTCGGGACAGAAAACACCGGGGAGCTGTTTTTT	CASSRVGTENTGELFF
NA	TRBV11-3	TRBJ2-4	few	TGTGCCAGCAGCTTGCAGGATCGAGGGTTATTAGCCAAAAACATTCAGTACTTC	CASSLQDRGLLAKNIQYF
NA	TRBV6-1	TRBJ1-6	many	TGTGCCAGCAGGAGACCCTCCCCCGGGAGATCACCCCTCCACTTT	CASRRPSPGRSPLHF
TRBD1	TRBV5-1	TRBJ2-2	many	TGCGCCAGCAGCCCGGAGGGGACAGGGATCACCGGGGAGCTGTTTTTT	CASSPEGTGITGELFF
TRBD1	TRBV25-1	TRBJ1-5	many	TGTGCCAGCAGTGTGACAGGGGGACAGCCCCAGCATTTT	CASSVTGGQPQHF
NA	TRBV3-1	TRBJ1-1	NA	TGTGCCAGCAGTCGCCGGGGGGCTTACACTGAAGCTTTCTTT	CASSRRGAYTEAFF
TRBD1	TRBV28	TRBJ2-1	many	TGTGCCAGCAGTTGGGACAGGGGAACCTACAATGAGCAGTTCTTC	CASSWDRGTYNEQFF
NA	TRBV5-1	TRBJ1-1	many	TGCGCCAGCAGCCCCCAGGTCTACACTGAAGCTTTCTTT	CASSPQVYTEAFF
NA	TRBV5-1	TRBJ2-3	many	TGCGCCAGCAGCTTGGGGCTAGCGCGATCAGATACGCAGTATTTT	CASSLGLARSDTQYF
NA	TRBV7-9	TRBJ1-2	many	TGTGCCAGCAGCTCCGGGACGCAGCCAAGGGTCGATGGCTACACCTTC	CASSSGTQPRVDGYTF
TRBD2	TRBV6-2/TRBV6-3	TRBJ2-7	few	TGTGCCAGCAGTGATCTAGCGGGGAATGCTTCCTACGAGCAGTACTTC	CASSDLAGNASYEQYF
NA	TRBV18	TRBJ2-7	many	TGTGCCAGCTCGCCGACCCCCTTGTCCTACGAGCAGTACTTC	CASSPTPLSYEQYF
NA	TRBV5-1	TRBJ2-2	many	TGCGCCACCCGTTCGGGGACACAGAAGTCCGGGGAGCTGTTTTTT	CATRSGTQKSGELFF
NA	TRBV7-9	TRBJ2-3	many	TGTGCCAGCAGCCGACAGTTCACAGATACGCAGTATTTT	CASSRQFTDTQYF
NA	TRBV4-3	TRBJ2-6	many	TGCGCCAGCAGCCTTCTCGGGAGCTCTGGGGCCAACGTCCTGACTTTC	CASSLLGSSGANVLTF
TRBD2	TRBV7-8	TRBJ2-1	many	TGTGCCAGCAGGTTTAGGGGCAGCGGGACCAACTACAATGAGCAGTTCTTC	CASRFRGSGTNYNEQFF
TRBD2	TRBV15	TRBJ2-1	few	TGTGCCACCAGCAGAGATCCTAGCGGTTACAATGAGCAGTTCTTC	CATSRDPSGYNEQFF
NA	TRBV29-1	TRBJ2-1	few	TGCAGCGTTGCAATGGACAGATACAATGAGCAGTTCTTC	CSVAMDRYNEQFF
TRBD1	TRBV5-1	TRBJ2-7	many	TGCGCCAGCAGCTTAGGGACAGGGGGCTACGAGCAGTACTTC	CASSLGTGGYEQYF
TRBD2	TRBV10-3	TRBJ2-1	NA	TGTGCCATCAGTAAACTAGCGGGGGACCTCTACAATGAGCAGTTCTTC	CAISKLAGDLYNEQFF
TRBD2	TRBV29-1	TRBJ2-3	many	TGCAGCGTTGACCTAGCGGGGTCCACAGATACGCAGTATTTT	CSVDLAGSTDTQYF
TRBD1	TRBV10-3	TRBJ2-5	many	TGTGCCATCAGTTCCGACAGGGGGTACCAAGAGACCCAGTACTTC	CAISSDRGYQETQYF
NA	TRBV28	TRBJ2-1	many	TGTGCCAGCAAGGGACCTTCGACTCTCTCCTACAATGAGCAGTTCTTC	CASKGPSTLSYNEQFF
NA	TRBV20-1	TRBJ1-6	many	TGCAGTGCTAGGGCAGTTTGGGATTCACCCCTCCACTTT	CSARAVWDSPLHF
TRBD2	TRBV29-1	TRBJ2-7	many	TGCAGCGTTGAAGGGGCTAGCGGGAAGGGGTACGAGCAGTACTTC	CSVEGASGKGYEQYF
TRBD2	TRBV7-2	TRBJ2-7	many	TGTGCCAGCAGCTTAGCCCGACTAGCGGGAGGTTCCCACGAGCAGTACTTC	CASSLARLAGGSHEQYF
NA	TRBV4-2	TRBJ1-5	many	TGTGCCAGCAGCCAAGCCCCCGACAGAAATCAGCCCCAGCATTTT	CASSQAPDRNQPQHF
NA	TRBV7-2	TRBJ2-7	NA	TGTGCCACCGCCCGGGACATCTTCTACGAGCAGTACTTC	CATARDIFYEQYF
TRBD1	TRBV4-3	TRBJ2-3	many	TGCGCCAGCAGCCAGAGGGACAGGACAGATACGCAGTATTTT	CASSQRDRTDTQYF